The present T cell receptor (beta chain) was sequenced within a study of shared clonotypes between healthy human individuals. Findings and limits, study-wide: Estimated clonotype richness was generally higher in naive than memory subsets. An expected dependence of interdonor clonotype sharing on sequencing depth was noted. Having only a few donors restricted how much genetic and exposure-history diversity was captured.

The study drew all its donors from Caucasian adults living in Nashville, Tennessee. Clones were read by immunoSEQ multiplex PCR, and TCRdb kept only the in-frame ones, dropping some. The sample shows about 640,000 clones, around 72% of them seen only once. Worth noting for this clone: Its antigen is unknown.

The CDR3 runs to 14 residues. The germline V and J ends were trimmed by 1 base and 2 bases, with 10 bases remaining between them. Germline assignment: CDR1 SGHRS and CDR2 YFSETQ. The chain employs TRBV5-1 and TRBJ2-7, with unresolved D. The TCR originated in a woman younger than 45 in good health. The sequencing input was memory CD4+ T cells sorted from blood. The subset was: CD45RA-negative fraction. CDR3 sequence: CASSLSMTTYEQYF. CDR3 coding DNA: TGCGCCAGCAGCTTGTCGATGACCACCTACGAGCAGTACTTC.